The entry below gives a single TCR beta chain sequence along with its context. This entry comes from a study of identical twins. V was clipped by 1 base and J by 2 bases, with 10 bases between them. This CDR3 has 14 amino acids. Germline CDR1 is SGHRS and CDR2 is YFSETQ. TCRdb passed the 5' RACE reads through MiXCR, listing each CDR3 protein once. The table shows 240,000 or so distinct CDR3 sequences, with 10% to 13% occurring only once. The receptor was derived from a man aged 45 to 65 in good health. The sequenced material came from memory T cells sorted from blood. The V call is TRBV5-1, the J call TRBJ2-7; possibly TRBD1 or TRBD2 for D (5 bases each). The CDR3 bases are TGCGCCAGCAGCTTGCTCGGGACCGCCTACGAGCAGTACTTC. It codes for CASSLLGTAYEQYF.